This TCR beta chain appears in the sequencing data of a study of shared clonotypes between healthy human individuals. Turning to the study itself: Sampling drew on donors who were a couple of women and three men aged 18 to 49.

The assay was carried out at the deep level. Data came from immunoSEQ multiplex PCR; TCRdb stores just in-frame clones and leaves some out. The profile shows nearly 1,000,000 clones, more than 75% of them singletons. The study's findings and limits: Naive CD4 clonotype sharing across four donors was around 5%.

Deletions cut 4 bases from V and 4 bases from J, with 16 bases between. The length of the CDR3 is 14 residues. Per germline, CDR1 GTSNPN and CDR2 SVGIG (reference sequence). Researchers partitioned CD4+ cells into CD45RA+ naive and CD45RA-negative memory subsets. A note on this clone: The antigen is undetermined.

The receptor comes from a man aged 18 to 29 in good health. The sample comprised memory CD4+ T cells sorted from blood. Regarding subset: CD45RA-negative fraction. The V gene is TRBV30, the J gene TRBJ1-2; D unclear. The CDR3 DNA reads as TGTGCCTGGATCGGGCGGGGATTAGGCTATGGCTACACCTTC. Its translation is CAWIGRGLGYGYTF.